A selection of T cell receptor beta chains follows, all from one sample in a study of T cell responses to AZD1222 COVID-19 vaccine. Profiled with immunoSEQ multiplex PCR; TCRdb holds only in-frame clones, not every one. The repertoire consists of 120,000 to 150,000 clones, with about 93% occurring once and the leading ten covering about 1.9%. The source was peripheral blood, collected on day 0 of AZD1222 vaccination. These receptors were obtained from an adult in good health. Each CDR3 is given with its conserved first and last residue. Fields, in order: V gene, clone size, CDR3 protein. Clone size appears in some rows only: once, few, many, or a class for an expanded clone.

v_call: TRBV7-8; clone_size: .; cdr3_aa: CASSLKTPSGGFIYTQYF
v_call: TRBV7-8; clone_size: .; cdr3_aa: CASSLGAGTPYEQYF
v_call: TRBV19; clone_size: .; cdr3_aa: CASSIKPPGNTEAFF
v_call: TRBV20-1; clone_size: once; cdr3_aa: CSASLAGGSTDTQYF
v_call: TRBV28; clone_size: .; cdr3_aa: CASSSWTGGTDEQYF
v_call: TRBV3-1/TRBV3-2; clone_size: .; cdr3_aa: CASSHADREGPYTF
v_call: TRBV6-5; clone_size: .; cdr3_aa: CASGRFTEAFF
v_call: TRBV6-5; clone_size: .; cdr3_aa: CASSPGTGVSHEQYF
v_call: TRBV6-5; clone_size: .; cdr3_aa: CASSYSSPGYYGYTF
v_call: TRBV25-1; clone_size: .; cdr3_aa: CASSDWGGLEDTQYF
v_call: TRBV6-6; clone_size: .; cdr3_aa: CASTPGTQNQPQHF
v_call: TRBV5-1; clone_size: .; cdr3_aa: CASSLGGGAYNEQFF
v_call: TRBV6-5; clone_size: .; cdr3_aa: CASSYGQGGTEAFF
v_call: TRBV3-1/TRBV3-2; clone_size: .; cdr3_aa: CASSQANEQFF
v_call: TRBV19; clone_size: once; cdr3_aa: CASSIGQGRAEAFF
v_call: TRBV28; clone_size: .; cdr3_aa: CASTTGDNGYTF
v_call: TRBV19; clone_size: few; cdr3_aa: CASSIAPGGHYEQFF
v_call: TRBV2; clone_size: .; cdr3_aa: CASGGTGFYEQYF
v_call: TRBV5-1; clone_size: .; cdr3_aa: CASSLGGLAGTDTQYF
v_call: TRBV7-9; clone_size: .; cdr3_aa: CASSLALYGYTF
v_call: TRBV9; clone_size: .; cdr3_aa: CASSPRLGESSGNTIYF
v_call: TRBV9; clone_size: .; cdr3_aa: CASSRGGGVGNQPQHF
v_call: TRBV7-8; clone_size: .; cdr3_aa: CASSRALGPGNTIYF
v_call: TRBV7-2; clone_size: .; cdr3_aa: CASSLVIGKNEKLFF
v_call: TRBV5-8; clone_size: .; cdr3_aa: CASSPWDPGYGYTF
v_call: TRBV27; clone_size: .; cdr3_aa: CASSWTSGGPYEQYF
v_call: TRBV12-3/TRBV12-4; clone_size: .; cdr3_aa: CASSLRGTIYF
v_call: TRBV10-2; clone_size: .; cdr3_aa: CASSVGTGYYEQYF
v_call: TRBV27; clone_size: .; cdr3_aa: CASRQGNSPLHF
v_call: TRBV5-1; clone_size: .; cdr3_aa: CASSLGRGTQETQYF
v_call: TRBV4-1; clone_size: .; cdr3_aa: CASSHLFPPSLAGITDTQYF
v_call: TRBV7-9; clone_size: .; cdr3_aa: CASSLAQGLGANVLTF
v_call: TRBV9; clone_size: .; cdr3_aa: CASSVNAPGTGNPNGSGANVLTF
v_call: TRBV18; clone_size: .; cdr3_aa: CASLRDRGSYEQYF
v_call: TRBV7-9; clone_size: .; cdr3_aa: CASSGPSGGHNEQFF
v_call: TRBV19; clone_size: .; cdr3_aa: CASSPARQGAGQPQHF
v_call: TRBV4-2; clone_size: .; cdr3_aa: CASSQEVMDPDTEAFF
v_call: TRBV25-1; clone_size: once; cdr3_aa: CASSGQGTTEAFF
v_call: TRBV19; clone_size: .; cdr3_aa: CASSKEGRGQPQHF
v_call: TRBV6-5; clone_size: .; cdr3_aa: CASSSSGQSFSYEQYF
v_call: TRBV18; clone_size: .; cdr3_aa: CASSQNSYNEQFF
v_call: TRBV6-4; clone_size: once; cdr3_aa: CASSDDGASGRAEQFF